The rows below give T cell receptor beta chains drawn from one sample of a study of T cell repertoires in cytomegalovirus infection. These TCRs are of unknown antigen specificity. Using its own MiXCR run on the reads, TCRdb lists one record per CDR3 protein. This repertoire shows roughly 990,000 distinct CDR3 sequences, around a third found once; its top ten account for 11% to 15%. The material was cultured CD8+ T cells from PBMCs, obtained from culture after CMV antigen stimulation. The receptors here all came from a human donor in good health (CMV status not recorded). Some clones in this sample may be carry-over from other donors' samples. Both conserved end residues are part of each CDR3. The D gene is left open where the match is weak. Only part of the rows carry a size: once, few, many, or a class if the clone is expanded.

-	15	TRBV7-9	-	TRBJ2-5	TGTGCCAGCAGCTTAGGGCGGGGGCTCGGCGAGACCCAGTACTTC	CASSLGRGLGETQYF
once	17	TRBV28	TRBD1	TRBJ1-6	TGTGCCAGCAGTTTTGGGACAGGGGTCTCCTATAATTCACCCCTCCACTTT	CASSFGTGVSYNSPLHF
-	16	TRBV5-1	-	TRBJ2-2	TGCGCCAGCAGCTTGGGGACAGCCGCGAACACCGGGGAGCTGTTTTTT	CASSLGTAANTGELFF
many	15	TRBV6-1	-	TRBJ1-2	TGTGCCAGCACCACTCAGGTTCCTAGGAACTATGGCTACACCTTC	CASTTQVPRNYGYTF
few	15	TRBV7-4	TRBD1	TRBJ1-4	TGTGCCAGCAAGTTATCGGGACAGCGTAATGAAAAACTGTTTTTT	CASKLSGQRNEKLFF
-	16	TRBV4-3	TRBD2	TRBJ2-3	TGCGCCAGCAGCCAAGAACTAGCGGCTATTCCAGATACGCAGTATTTT	CASSQELAAIPDTQYF
few	15	TRBV24-1	TRBD1	TRBJ2-1	TGTGCCACCAAACAAAACGGGGACAGCTACAATGAGCAGTTCTTC	CATKQNGDSYNEQFF
-	16	TRBV11-3	TRBD2	TRBJ2-5	TGTGCCAGCAGCATAGGGACTAGCGGGGGGGCTGAGACCCAGTACTTC	CASSIGTSGGAETQYF
few	12	TRBV19	-	TRBJ1-1	TGTGCCACTAAAGTAATGAACACTGAAGCTTTCTTT	CATKVMNTEAFF
many	12	TRBV6-5	-	TRBJ1-1	TGTGCCAGCAGAGCGGGGGTCACTGAAGCTTTCTTT	CASRAGVTEAFF
-	13	TRBV2	-	TRBJ2-7	TGTGCCAGCGACTCAGGGGGGGCGCGGGAGCAGTACTTC	CASDSGGAREQYF
-	12	TRBV7-9	-	TRBJ2-1	TGTGCCAGCACCCCCGGTTACAATGAGCAGTTCTTC	CASTPGYNEQFF
-	14	TRBV5-6	TRBD1	TRBJ1-1	TGTGCCAGCAGCTGGGGACAGGGGGCTTTCCCCGCTTTCTTT	CASSWGQGAFPAFF
few	15	TRBV7-9	-	TRBJ1-4	TGTGCCAGCAGCCCACTTGACAGGTTGAATGAAAAACTGTTTTTT	CASSPLDRLNEKLFF
many	17	TRBV4-3	-	TRBJ1-1	TGCGCCAGCAGCCAAGTCATCAAGGGCAGGATGAACACTGAAGCTTTCTTT	CASSQVIKGRMNTEAFF
few	16	TRBV19	TRBD1	TRBJ1-2	TGTGCCAGTAGTCCCGGACAGGGATTTTTCCCTATTGGCTACACCTTC	CASSPGQGFFPIGYTF
few	15	TRBV10-3	-	TRBJ2-1	TGTGCCATCAACAGTCCGGAAAGCTCCTACAATGAGCAGTTCTTC	CAINSPESSYNEQFF
-	13	TRBV4-3	-	TRBJ1-4	TGCGCCAGCAGCCAAGGACAGAATGAAAAACTGTTTTTT	CASSQGQNEKLFF